Following are 26 T cell receptor beta chains from one sample sequenced in a study of blood T cell repertoires in COVID-19. The table came from immunoSEQ multiplex PCR; TCRdb's copy has only in-frame clones and leaves some out. The sample gives 250,000 to 300,000 clones, roughly 79% of which show up once; roughly 2.9% is in the top ten. Sample: peripheral blood. The receptors originated from an older woman with active or convalescent COVID-19.

The chain has TRBV19 and TRBJ1-1; D gene ambiguous. Trimming removed 5 bases at V and 5 bases at J, with 12 bases between. From germline, CDR1 is LNHDA and CDR2 SQIVND (reference sequence). The CDR3 is 13 residues long. DNA for the CDR3: TGTGCCAGTAGTCTCTTGCGGTGGACTGAAGCTTTCTTT. This sequence encodes CASSLLRWTEAFF.

This clone was seen more than once but under ten times. This chain connects TRBV10-3 to TRBJ1-1, with D hard to call. Deletions cut 3 bases from V and 1 base from J, with 12 bases between. This CDR3 has 15 amino acids. CDR1 and CDR2 (germline): ENHRY, SYGVKD. The CDR3, as DNA: TGTGCCATCAGTGAACGGAAAGGAGGGAACACTGAAGCTTTCTTT. Encoded protein: CAISERKGGNTEAFF.

This clone was found once. The chain carries TRBV3-1 (or the pseudogene TRBV3-2) and TRBJ2-5; D is perhaps TRBD2 (5 bases). The CDR3 totals 17 residues. The V gene lost 0 bases and the J gene lost 2 bases, with 16 bases spanning the gap. Germline assignment: CDR1 LGHDT and CDR2 YNNKEL (reference sequence). CDR3 DNA sequence: TGTGCCAGCAGCCAAGAAGTGAGGGTTAGCGTTCAAGAGACCCAGTACTTC. Translated: CASSQEVRVSVQETQYF.

V usage is TRBV27 and J usage is TRBJ1-5; D call uncertain. The CDR3 sequence is 15 residues long. Germline V gene data show CDR1 as MNHEY and CDR2 as SMNVEV (reference sequence). Trimming pared 5 bases from V and 4 bases from J, leaving 15 bases between. CDR3 residues: CASSRAGLINQPQHF. Here the CDR3 DNA reads TGTGCCAGCAGTCGAGCCGGACTGATAAATCAGCCCCAGCATTTT.

V and J are TRBV3-1 (or the pseudogene TRBV3-2) and TRBJ2-7; 10 positions agree with TRBD2. CDR1 and CDR2 from the germline V gene are LGHDT and YNNKEL (reference sequence). The CDR3 has 15 residues. Germline trimming cut 5 bases from V and 2 bases from J; bases unmatched to any gene: 6. CDR3 sequence reads: CASSASGGATYEQYF. The CDR3 DNA reads as TGTGCCAGCAGCGCTAGCGGGGGAGCCACCTACGAGCAGTACTTC.

This chain connects TRBV11-1 to TRBJ2-5, with TRBD2 identical over 9 bases. The CDR3 runs to 14 residues. The germline CDR1 and CDR2 sequences are SGHAT and FQDESV (reference sequence). V shed 5 bases, J shed 3 bases, and the junction held 4 bases outside the gene matches. CDR3 in DNA: TGTGCCAGCAGCCGACGACTAGCGGAAGAGACCCAGTACTTC. Translating gives CASSRRLAEETQYF.

This chain links TRBV30 with TRBJ1-1, with D perhaps TRBD1 (6 bases). The CDR3 consists of 13 residues. V lost 4 bases to trimming and J lost 4 bases, with 13 bases between them. Per germline, CDR1 GTSNPN and CDR2 SVGIG (reference sequence). The CDR3 bases are TGTGCCTGGAACAGGGTATTAAGCACTGAAGCTTTCTTT. It codes for CAWNRVLSTEAFF.

The chain couples TRBV10-2 to TRBJ1-1, with D unresolved. Trimming pared 5 bases from V and 2 bases from J, leaving 15 bases between. The germline V gene encodes CDR1 WSHSY and CDR2 SAAADI. CDR3 length equals 15 residues. CDR3 residues: CASSPGPPVNTEAFF. As DNA, the CDR3 is TGCGCCAGCAGTCCGGGTCCTCCCGTAAACACTGAAGCTTTCTTT.

This chain uses TRBV25-1 with TRBJ2-7; D unresolved. Trimming stripped 5 bases from V and 4 bases from J, with 9 bases between. The CDR3 is made up of 12 amino acids. Per germline, CDR1 MGHDK and CDR2 SYGVNS. This chain's CDR3 is CASSNSLYEQYF. CDR3 coding DNA: TGTGCCAGCAGTAACAGCCTTTACGAGCAGTACTTC.

The rearrangement links TRBV6-5 to TRBJ1-2; D remains ambiguous. This CDR3 has 14 amino acids. Germline loops: CDR1 MNHEY, CDR2 SVGAGI. V was shortened by 0 bases and J by 5 bases, with 10 bases between the two germline ends. CDR3 region: CASSYSNSPYGYTF. The CDR3 nucleotides are TGTGCCAGCAGTTACTCGAACTCCCCTTATGGCTACACCTTC.

The chain recombines TRBV11-2 with TRBJ1-1; D is undetermined. This CDR3 has 15 amino acids. V dropped 3 bases and J dropped 6 bases, with 17 bases sitting between them. CDR1 SGHAT and CDR2 FQNNGV come from the germline V gene. CDR3 sequence (DNA): TGTGCCAGCAGCTTTGGATACAGACAAGACCCTGAAGCTTTCTTT. Its protein product is CASSFGYRQDPEAFF.

This sequence joins TRBV3-1 (or the pseudogene TRBV3-2) and TRBJ1-6, with D perhaps TRBD1 (6 bases). With 2 bases removed from V and 10 bases from J, the gap between germline ends came to 12 bases. CDR3 length: 14 amino acids. Germline CDR1 reads LGHDT; CDR2 reads YNNKEL (reference sequence). CDR3 amino acids: CASSQRGAESPLHF. CDR3 DNA: TGTGCCAGCAGCCAACGGGGGGCAGAATCACCCCTCCACTTT.

The chain joins TRBV2 to TRBJ2-5, with TRBD2 identical over 14 bases. V gave up 5 bases and J gave up 1 base; unmatched junction bases: 6. The CDR3 length is 17 residues. The germline V gene has CDR1 SNHLY and CDR2 FYNNEI. The DNA of the CDR3 is TGTGCCAGCAGTACAAGGACTAGCGGGGGGACCCAAGAGACCCAGTACTTC. Translating gives CASSTRTSGGTQETQYF.

The chain couples TRBV7-2 to TRBJ1-1; 8 bases fit TRBD1. The CDR3 extends over 15 amino acids. Germline V CDR1 and CDR2: SGHTA, FQGNSA. After removal of 2 bases from V and 2 bases from J, the junction contained 4 bases not matched to a gene. This chain's CDR3 is CASSLWDRTNTEAFF. CDR3 sequence (DNA): TGTGCCAGCAGCTTATGGGACAGGACCAACACTGAAGCTTTCTTT.

This chain joins TRBV30 and TRBJ2-6, with TRBD1 as a possible D gene (6 bases). The germline V and J ends were trimmed by 2 bases and 1 base, with 15 bases remaining between them. Germline V gene sequence: CDR1 GTSNPN, CDR2 SVGIG (reference sequence). The CDR3 has 17 amino acids. In DNA form, the CDR3 reads TGTGCCTGGAGTTTCTATTTCAGGGGATCTGGGGCCAACGTCCTGACTTTC. This encodes CAWSFYFRGSGANVLTF.

The V gene is TRBV19, the J gene TRBJ1-5; D might be TRBD1 (5 bases). This CDR3 has 15 amino acids. CDR1 LNHDA and CDR2 SQIVND come from the germline V gene (reference sequence). Trimming took off 7 bases at V and 7 bases at J, with 20 bases between the two ends. DNA for the CDR3: TGTGCCAGTACCCAGAGGCCAGGGCTCGGGCAGCCCCAGCATTTT. This encodes CASTQRPGLGQPQHF.

Notes on this clone: One end of the junction fails to match germline, which may point to a read error. The V gene is TRBV7-7, the J gene TRBJ2-2; 12 positions match TRBD1. The germline V gene encodes CDR1 SSHAT and CDR2 FNYEAQ (reference sequence). This CDR3 region has 17 residues. CDR3 in DNA: TGTGCTAGCAGCTTAGCCCGGGACAGGGGGCTAGGCGGGGAGCTGTTTTTT. As protein: CASSLARDRGLGGELFF.

This clone appeared a few times. The V and J genes are TRBV2 and TRBJ1-5, with D hard to call. The length of the CDR3 is 13 residues. CDR1 is SNHLY, CDR2 FYNNEI, per germline. Trimming took off 10 bases at V and 3 bases at J, with 13 bases between the two ends. The CDR3 coding sequence is TGTGCCACCGCCGGGTCCTACAATCAGCCCCAGCATTTT. It translates to CATAGSYNQPQHF.

The V and J genes are TRBV28 and TRBJ1-2, with TRBD1 matching 9 bases. Germline-derived CDR1 and CDR2 are MDHEN and SYDVKM. J lost 7 bases, V lost 11 bases, and 8 bases had no gene match. This CDR3 is built from 12 residues. In DNA, the CDR3 is TGTGCCTCCGACAGGGGGTTGGGTGGCTACACCTTC. Its translation is CASDRGLGGYTF.

The rearrangement uses TRBV6-5 and TRBJ1-5; D not resolved. The V and J ends lost 6 bases and 1 base respectively, with 10 bases between them. Germline loops: CDR1 MNHEY, CDR2 SVGAGI. This CDR3 is 14 amino acids long. The CDR3 nucleotides read TGTGCCAGCAGCCTCACATCGAGCAATCAGCCCCAGCATTTT. Encoded protein: CASSLTSSNQPQHF.

The rearrangement joins TRBV7-2 to TRBJ2-7; the D is unclear. In germline, CDR1 is SGHTA, CDR2 FQGNSA. The CDR3 length is 12 residues. V was shortened by 5 bases and J by 0 bases, with 5 bases between the two germline ends. As DNA, the CDR3 is TGTGCCAGCAGCCGACTCTCCTACGAGCAGTACTTC. Its protein product is CASSRLSYEQYF.

V and J are TRBV9 and TRBJ2-7; TRBD1 aligns across 8 bases. Germline-derived CDR1 and CDR2 are SGDLS and YYNGEE. J lost 9 bases, V lost 3 bases, and 8 bases had no gene match. This CDR3 contains 13 residues. CDR3 bases: TGTGCCAGCAGCGGAGGACAGGGAGAGTCGCAGTACTTC. Its protein is CASSGGQGESQYF.

The chain employs TRBV5-1 and TRBJ2-5; a weak D match, TRBD2 (6 bases). V lost 1 base and J lost 2, with 9 bases in between. The CDR3 has 14 residues. Germline assignment: CDR1 SGHRS and CDR2 YFSETQ. In DNA form, the CDR3 reads TGCGCCAGCAGCTTGCGGCTAGCGCAAGAGACCCAGTACTTC. Translating gives CASSLRLAQETQYF.

The chain couples TRBV20-1 to TRBJ1-6, with unresolved D. The ends were cut back, 3 bases at V and 5 bases at J, with 14 bases in the middle. Germline V gene lookup returns CDR1 DFQATT and CDR2 SNEGSKA (reference sequence). The CDR3 totals 15 residues. The CDR3: CSASISGRNNSPLHF. In DNA, the CDR3 is TGCAGTGCTAGTATCTCAGGCAGAAATAATTCACCCCTCCACTTT.

This chain connects TRBV2 to TRBJ2-7, with a possible D match to TRBD1 (7 bases). V lost 8 bases to trimming and J lost 7 bases, with 21 bases between them. CDR3 length: 14 residues. Germline V gene data show CDR1 as SNHLY and CDR2 as FYNNEI. The chain's CDR3 is CASSAALTGTEQYF. The CDR3 bases are TGTGCCAGCTCCGCGGCTTTGACAGGGACTGAGCAGTACTTC.

The V gene is TRBV4-1, the J gene TRBJ1-2; tentative D call: TRBD1 (6 bases). This CDR3 is 16 amino acids long. Germline CDR1 and CDR2: MGHRA and YSYEKL. The V gene lost 0 bases and the J gene lost 4 bases, with 15 bases spanning the gap. The CDR3 loop reads CASSQEPRGGAYGYTF. The CDR3 nucleotides are TGCGCCAGCAGCCAAGAGCCCCGAGGGGGAGCCTATGGCTACACCTTC.